This TCR beta chain was sequenced for a study of CD8+CD57+ T cells in acquired aplastic anemia. The overall study: On average, sorted CD4+ and CD8+ cells gave roughly 3 ug of DNA.

This clonotype has ten or more counts. Its antigen is as yet unknown. Trimming removed 0 bases from V and 1 base from J, with 6 bases in between. This CDR3 is built from 13 residues. CDR1 and CDR2 (germline): DFQATT, SNEGSKA (reference sequence). The template used for profiling TCR beta VDJ and CDR3 was genomic DNA. TCRdb analysed the reads with MiXCR anew, one entry per CDR3 protein. Here the sample spans under 250,000 distinct CDR3 sequences, around 45% being singletons. CD8+CD57+ cell expansion had been shown by flow cytometry in patients chosen for sequencing. There were no patients without severe acquired aplastic anemia. General study findings and limits: Comparison of patients with controls identified 25 to 35 shared CD8+ CDR3 sequences. In CD8+ cells, Simpson's diversity showed no significant difference between patients and controls.

The chain carries TRBV20-1 and TRBJ1-1; D is ambiguous. This TCR was sampled from a human donor with aplastic anemia. The sample taken for sequencing was sorted CD4+, CD8+, or CD8+CD57+ T cells (not recorded which) from PBMCs. The CDR3 loop is CSARDQGNTEAFF. The DNA of the CDR3 is TGCAGTGCTAGAGATCAAGGGAACACTGAAGCTTTCTTT.